This T cell receptor beta chain was obtained from a study of T cells in Graves' hyperthyroidism and ophthalmopathy. Study-wide points: Expanded thyroid clonotypes (above 0.001) were mostly also found in blood.

Comments on this clonotype: The antigen is unknown.

The CDR3 extends over 14 amino acids. Trimming left V 5 bases short and J 5 bases short, with 13 bases between. CDR1 and CDR2 (germline): LNHDA, SQIVND (reference sequence). Amplification targeted TCR beta CDR3 regions from RNA transcripts. TCR CDR3 regions were first amplified by RT-PCR with HTBI primers. TCRdb reprocessed the multiplex PCR reads via MiXCR and lists one record per CDR3 protein. The data hold 130,000 or so distinct CDR3 sequences, with around 20% observed a single time. The receptor was isolated from a woman in her forties or fifties with Graves' hyperthyroidism that later progressed to Graves' ophthalmopathy. This chain uses TRBV19 with TRBJ2-1; D is possibly TRBD1 (6 bases). Sample: blood. In nucleotides, the CDR3 is TGTGCCAGTAGTCCCAAGAACAGGGACAATGAGCAGTTCTTC. It yields the protein CASSPKNRDNEQFF.